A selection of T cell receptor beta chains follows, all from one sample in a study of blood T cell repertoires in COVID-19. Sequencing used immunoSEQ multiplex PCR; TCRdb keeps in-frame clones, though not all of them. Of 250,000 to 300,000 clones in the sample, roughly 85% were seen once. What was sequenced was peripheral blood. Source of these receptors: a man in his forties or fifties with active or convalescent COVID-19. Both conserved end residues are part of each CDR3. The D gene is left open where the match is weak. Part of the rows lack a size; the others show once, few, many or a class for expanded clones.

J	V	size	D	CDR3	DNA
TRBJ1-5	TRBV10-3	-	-	CAISKGRDINQPQHF	TGTGCCATCAGTAAAGGACGGGACATTAATCAGCCCCAGCATTTT
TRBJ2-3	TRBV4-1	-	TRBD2	CASSQARLAGADTQYF	TGCGCCAGCAGCCAAGCTAGGCTAGCGGGAGCAGATACGCAGTATTTT
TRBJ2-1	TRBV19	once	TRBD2	CAASPRSGGRLGEQFF	TGTGCCGCCTCCCCCCGGTCGGGCGGGAGGCTCGGTGAGCAGTTCTTC
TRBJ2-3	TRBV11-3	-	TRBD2	CASSLGLAAYGADTQYF	TGTGCCAGCAGCTTGGGACTAGCGGCCTACGGGGCAGATACGCAGTATTTT
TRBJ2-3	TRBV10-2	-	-	CASAERSDTQYF	TGCGCCAGCGCAGAGCGCTCGGATACGCAGTATTTT
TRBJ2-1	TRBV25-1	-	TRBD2	CASSELGGSFYNEQFF	TGTGCCAGCAGTGAACTCGGCGGGAGCTTCTACAATGAGCAGTTCTTC
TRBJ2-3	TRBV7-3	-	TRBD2	CASSLLGTSEDTQYF	TGTGCCAGCAGCTTACTCGGGACTAGCGAGGATACGCAGTATTTT
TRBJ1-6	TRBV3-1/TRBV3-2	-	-	CASSQEGASKNSPLHF	TGTGCCAGCAGCCAAGAAGGGGCCAGTAAGAATTCACCCCTCCACTTT
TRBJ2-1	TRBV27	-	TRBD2	CASSPHRGTSGSNEQFF	TGTGCCAGCAGTCCCCATCGTGGGACTAGCGGATCCAATGAGCAGTTCTTC
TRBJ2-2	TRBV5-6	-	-	CASSSGQTNTGELFF	TGTGCCAGCAGCTCAGGACAGACCAACACCGGGGAGCTGTTTTTT
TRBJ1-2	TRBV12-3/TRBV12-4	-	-	CASSLGGITGYTF	TGTGCCAGCAGTTTGGGGGGGATTACCGGCTACACCTTC
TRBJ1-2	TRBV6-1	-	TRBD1	CASSEGQGLPNYGYTF	TGTGCCAGCAGTGAAGGACAGGGGCTCCCCAACTATGGCTACACCTTC
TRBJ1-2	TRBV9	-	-	CASSADSLGYGYTF	TGTGCCAGCAGCGCGGACAGTTTAGGATATGGCTACACCTTC
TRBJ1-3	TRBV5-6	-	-	CASSLAGSSGNTIYF	TGTGCCAGCAGCTTAGCAGGGTCCTCTGGAAACACCATATATTTT
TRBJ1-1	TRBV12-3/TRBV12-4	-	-	CASSLYSEAFF	TGTGCCAGCAGCCTCTATTCGGAAGCTTTCTTT
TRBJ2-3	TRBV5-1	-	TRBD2	CASSPSGGTDTQYF	TGCGCCAGCAGCCCTAGCGGGGGCACAGATACGCAGTATTTT
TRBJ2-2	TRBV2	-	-	CASNNREFNGELFF	TGTGCCAGCAACAACCGGGAGTTTAACGGGGAGCTGTTTTTT
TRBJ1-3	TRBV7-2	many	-	CASSPLSGTNTIYF	TGTGCCAGCAGCCCCCTGAGCGGGACCAACACCATATATTTT
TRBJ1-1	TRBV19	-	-	CASSTARQRNTEAFF	TGTGCCAGTAGTACGGCTCGTCAGCGGAACACTGAAGCTTTCTTT
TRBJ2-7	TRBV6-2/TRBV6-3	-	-	CASSYRPEDEQYF	TGTGCCAGCAGTTACCGTCCGGAGGACGAGCAGTACTTC
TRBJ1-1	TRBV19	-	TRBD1	CASSGTARGKAFF	TGTGCCAGTAGCGGGACAGCCCGAGGTAAAGCTTTCTTT
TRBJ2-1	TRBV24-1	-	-	CATSGGENEQFF	TGTGCCACCAGCGGCGGGGAAAATGAGCAGTTCTTC
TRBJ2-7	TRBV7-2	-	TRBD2	CASSLLAGESYEQYF	TGTGCCAGCAGCCTTCTAGCGGGAGAATCCTACGAGCAGTACTTC
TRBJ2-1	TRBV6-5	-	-	CATTEGLNEQFF	TGCGCCACGACGGAGGGCCTCAATGAGCAGTTCTTC
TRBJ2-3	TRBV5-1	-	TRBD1	CASSADRGVDTQYF	TGCGCCAGCAGCGCGGACAGGGGAGTGGATACGCAGTATTTT
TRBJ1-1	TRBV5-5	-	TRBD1	CASSRGTGTEAFF	TGTGCCAGCAGCCGAGGGACAGGGACTGAAGCTTTCTTT
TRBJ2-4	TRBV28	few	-	CASSSENIQYF	TGTGCCAGCAGCAGTGAAAACATTCAGTACTTC
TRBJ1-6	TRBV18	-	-	CASSPAPNSPLHF	TGTGCCAGCTCACCGGCACCTAATTCACCCCTCCACTTT
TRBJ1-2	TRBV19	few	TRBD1	CASTPRDRGLNGYTF	TGTGCCAGTACCCCCCGGGACAGGGGGTTGAATGGCTACACCTTC
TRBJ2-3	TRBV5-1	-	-	CASSLNPGTDTQYF	TGCGCCAGCAGCCTCAATCCGGGGACAGATACGCAGTATTTT
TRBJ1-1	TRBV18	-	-	CASSPFRTAEAFF	TGTGCCAGCTCACCCTTTAGGACAGCTGAAGCTTTCTTT
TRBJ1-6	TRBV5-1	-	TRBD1	CASRGTGGNSPLHF	TGCGCCAGCAGAGGCACAGGGGGGAATTCACCCCTCCACTTT
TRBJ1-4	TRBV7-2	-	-	CASSLYPQVTQRSEKLFF	TGTGCCAGCAGCTTATATCCACAGGTGACCCAACGTAGTGAAAAACTGTTTTTT
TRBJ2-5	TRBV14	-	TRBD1	CASSPRTGPFETQYF	TGTGCCAGCAGCCCTCGGACAGGGCCGTTCGAGACCCAGTACTTC
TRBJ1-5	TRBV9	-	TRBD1	CASSDDPGTGATQHF	TGTGCCAGCAGCGACGACCCCGGGACAGGGGCAACCCAGCATTTT